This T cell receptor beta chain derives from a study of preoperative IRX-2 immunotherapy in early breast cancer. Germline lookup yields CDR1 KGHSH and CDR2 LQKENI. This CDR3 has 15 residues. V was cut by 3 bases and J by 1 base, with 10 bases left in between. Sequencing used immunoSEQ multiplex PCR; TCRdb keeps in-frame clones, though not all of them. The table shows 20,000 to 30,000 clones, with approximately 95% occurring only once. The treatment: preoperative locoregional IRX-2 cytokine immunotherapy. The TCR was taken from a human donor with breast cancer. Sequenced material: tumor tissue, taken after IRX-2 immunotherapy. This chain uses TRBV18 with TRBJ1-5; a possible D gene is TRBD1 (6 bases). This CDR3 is CASSPGTISNQPQHF. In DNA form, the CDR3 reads TGTGCCAGCTCACCGGGGACAATAAGCAATCAGCCCCAGCATTTT.